The 6 T cell receptor beta chains given below trace back to one sample, sequenced in a study of cytomegalovirus exposure and HLA in healthy donors. Using immunoSEQ multiplex PCR, the repertoire was profiled, and TCRdb retains in-frame clones only, with some absent. The data contain about 64,000 clones, about 90% of them singletons. The sample taken for sequencing was PBMCs. Every receptor here comes from a woman aged 18-29 years in good health and CMV-seronegative.

The chain carries TRBV5-4 and TRBJ2-7; 7 nucleotides line up with TRBD1. J was trimmed by 3 bases and V by 0 bases; bases with no gene match: 3. The germline V gene encodes CDR1 SGHNT and CDR2 YYREEE (reference sequence). The CDR3 loop spans 14 amino acids. This chain's CDR3 is CASSLEGGGYEQYF. DNA of the CDR3: TGTGCCAGCAGCTTGGAAGGGGGCGGCTACGAGCAGTACTTC.

This clone was counted once. In nucleotides, the CDR3 is TGTGCCAGCAGTCTGTGGGGCAGTAGGGGGCCCTCAGATACGCAGTATTTT. Translating gives CASSLWGSRGPSDTQYF. This chain joins TRBV27 and TRBJ2-3, with 7 bases identical to TRBD1. The CDR3 has 17 residues. V lost 5 bases to trimming and J lost 4 bases; unmatched junction nucleotides: 15. CDR1 is MNHEY and CDR2 is SMNVEV in the germline V gene (reference sequence).

J is TRBJ2-7 and V is TRBV6-5; 7 bases line up with TRBD2. V lost 5 bases and J lost 6; bases outside the gene matches: 4. CDR3 length: 12 residues. Germline values: CDR1 MNHEY, CDR2 SVGAGI. CDR3 in amino acids: CASSPGGPEQYF. The CDR3 DNA reads as TGTGCCAGCAGTCCGGGGGGTCCCGAGCAGTACTTC.

The chain couples TRBV18 to TRBJ1-2; 8 bases are shared with TRBD1. V gave up 1 base and J gave up 1 base; unmatched junction bases: 5. The germline V gene encodes CDR1 KGHSH and CDR2 LQKENI. The CDR3 contains 16 residues. CDR3 nucleotides: TGTGCCAGCTCACCACTTGGACAGGGCAATAACTATGGCTACACCTTC. Its translation is CASSPLGQGNNYGYTF.

This chain links TRBV7-6 with TRBJ2-7; D possibly corresponds to TRBD1 (7 bases). This CDR3 spans 14 amino acids. Germline-derived CDR1 and CDR2 are SGHVS and FNYEAQ. V was pared by 5 bases and J by 0 bases, with 11 bases between. The CDR3: CASSPRDSSYEQYF. CDR3 sequence (DNA): TGTGCCAGCAGCCCGCGGGACAGCTCCTACGAGCAGTACTTC.

The V and J genes are TRBV4-1 and TRBJ1-2; 12 nucleotides agree with TRBD1. In germline, CDR1 is MGHRA, CDR2 YSYEKL. The CDR3 is 16 amino acids. V dropped 3 bases and J dropped 7; count of bases not matched to a gene: 9. For the CDR3, the DNA is TGCGCCAGCAGCCATCCCGGGACAGGGGGCTTGGGTGGCTACACCTTC. It yields the protein CASSHPGTGGLGGYTF.